This T cell receptor (beta chain) was captured by sequencing in a study of shared clonotypes between healthy human individuals. Study findings and constraints: The sampled material consisted only of blood, and tissue repertoires are likely to differ. Compared with memory subsets, naive subsets generally had larger estimated richness.

Concerning this clone itself: Its target is not known.

Naive CD8 cells, CD45RO-negative and positively selected for CCR7, excluded terminally differentiated effector memory CD45RA+ cells. Nashville, Tennessee was home to all donors, who were Caucasian adults. Germline-derived CDR1 and CDR2 are SGHVS and FNYEAQ. V was trimmed by 5 bases and J by 2 bases, leaving 13 bases between them. This CDR3 comprises 15 residues. Here immunoSEQ multiplex PCR was the method, and the copy in TCRdb shows in-frame clones only, minus some. This sample has 700,000 to 950,000 clones, with about 96% found just once. The chain has TRBV7-6 and TRBJ2-1; a possible D gene is TRBD2 (5 bases). Sequencing was performed on naive CD8+ T cells sorted from blood. The clonotype originates from a man aged 25 to 40 in good health. CDR3 DNA: TGTGCCAGCAGCCCCCGGGGAGACCCCTACAATGAGCAGTTCTTC. It yields the protein CASSPRGDPYNEQFF.